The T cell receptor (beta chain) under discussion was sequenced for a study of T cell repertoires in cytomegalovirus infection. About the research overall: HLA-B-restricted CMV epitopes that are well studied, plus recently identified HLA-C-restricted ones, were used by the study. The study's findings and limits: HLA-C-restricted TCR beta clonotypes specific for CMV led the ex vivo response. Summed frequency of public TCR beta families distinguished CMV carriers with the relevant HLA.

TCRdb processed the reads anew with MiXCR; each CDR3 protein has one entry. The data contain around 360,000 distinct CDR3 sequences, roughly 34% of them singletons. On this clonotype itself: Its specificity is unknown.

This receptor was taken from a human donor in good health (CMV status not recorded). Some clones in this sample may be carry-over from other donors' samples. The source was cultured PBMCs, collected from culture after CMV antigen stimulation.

The CDR3 DNA reads as TGTGCCAGCAGCTCACTAGCGGGAGGACGCTACGAGCAGTACTTC. It yields the protein CASSSLAGGRYEQYF. The rearrangement uses TRBV7-8 and TRBJ2-7, with 12 bases identical to TRBD2. The CDR3 length is 15 residues. The junction had 4 bases not matched to a gene; V was cut back by 4 bases and J by 3 bases. The V gene's germline CDR1 is SGHVS and CDR2 FQNEAQ.